These 23 T cell receptor beta chains share one sample of origin, sequenced in a study of shared clonotypes between healthy human individuals. Here immunoSEQ multiplex PCR was the method, and the copy in TCRdb shows in-frame clones only, minus some. This sample carries roughly 590,000 clones, over 95% of them seen once, and the ten largest clones take 0.09% to 0.13%. Cells designated naive CD8 were CD45RO-negative and were positively selected for CCR7, with terminally differentiated effector memory CD45RA+ cells excluded. Material: naive CD8+ T cells sorted from blood. These receptors were obtained from a woman aged 30 to 39 in good health.

The chain couples TRBV28 to TRBJ1-2; 9 bases are a match to TRBD1. CDR3 length equals 14 residues. The V segment lost 4 bases and the J segment 4 bases; nucleotides outside the gene matches: 4. The germline V gene encodes CDR1 MDHEN and CDR2 SYDVKM. DNA for the CDR3: TGTGCCAGCAGTTATACAGGGGGCTTCTATGGCTACACCTTC. Encoded protein: CASSYTGGFYGYTF.

The chain uses TRBV12-5 and TRBJ2-7; the D gene is possibly TRBD2 (8 bases). This CDR3 region has 15 residues. Trimming shortened V by 9 bases and J by 2 bases, and 20 bases separated the two germline ends. In germline, CDR1 is LGHNT, CDR2 FRNRAP. The DNA for the CDR3 is TGTGCTAGCTCCGGGGGGGTGACAGGGCCCTACGAGCAGTACTTC. Translated, it gives CASSGGVTGPYEQYF.

In this sample, this clone turned up once. The chain carries TRBV5-1 and TRBJ2-1, with TRBD2 as a possible D gene (6 bases). CDR1 and CDR2 from the germline V gene are SGHRS and YFSETQ. There are 12 residues in the CDR3. Trimming pared 4 bases from V and 11 bases from J, leaving 13 bases between. As DNA, the CDR3 is TGCGCCAGCAGCCTTCCCAGCGGGCAGCAGTTCTTC. It specifies CASSLPSGQQFF.

V is TRBV15 and J is TRBJ2-7; the match to TRBD2 covers 11 bases. Germline V gene lookup returns CDR1 LNHNV and CDR2 YYDKDF (reference sequence). The CDR3 has 13 amino acids. J lost 4 bases, V lost 8 bases, and 4 bases had no gene match. CDR3 sequence: CATGTSGGYEQYF. The DNA for the CDR3 is TGTGCCACCGGGACTAGCGGAGGGTACGAGCAGTACTTC.

The V and J genes are TRBV4-1 and TRBJ1-1; D is uncertain. Germline-derived CDR1 and CDR2 are MGHRA and YSYEKL. The CDR3 has 14 amino acids. Trimming removed 0 bases from V and 10 bases from J, with 15 bases in between. DNA of the CDR3: TGCGCCAGCAGCCAAGATCACCGGAACGCGGGAGCTTTCTTT. Its translation is CASSQDHRNAGAFF.

This clone was seen once. The J gene is TRBJ2-7, the V gene TRBV10-2; the D gene could be TRBD1 or TRBD2 (5 bases each). The germline V and J ends were trimmed by 6 bases and 3 bases, with 12 bases remaining between them. The CDR3 is 13 amino acids. Germline values: CDR1 WSHSY, CDR2 SAAADI. CDR3 sequence reads: CASSPGRDYEQYF. The DNA of the CDR3 is TGCGCCAGCAGCCCAGGGAGAGACTACGAGCAGTACTTC.

The chain uses TRBV13 and TRBJ2-7; D unresolved. Trimming took off 2 bases at V and 1 base at J, with 12 bases between the two ends. The germline V gene has CDR1 PRHDT and CDR2 FYEKMQ (reference sequence). The CDR3 is 15 amino acids. CDR3: CASSLRPQASYEQYF. The CDR3 DNA follows: TGTGCCAGCAGCTTACGTCCCCAGGCTTCCTACGAGCAGTACTTC.

V gene TRBV9 combines with J gene TRBJ2-1; D is possibly TRBD1 (6 bases). V dropped 3 bases and J dropped 7 bases, with 11 bases sitting between them. Germline CDR1 SGDLS, CDR2 YYNGEE. This CDR3 comprises 13 residues. CDR3 residues: CASSGRGGNEQFF. CDR3 in DNA: TGTGCCAGCAGCGGCCGAGGGGGAAATGAGCAGTTCTTC.

This sequence joins TRBV5-4 and TRBJ2-2; 7 nucleotides line up with TRBD2. Germline CDR1 is SGHNT and CDR2 is YYREEE (reference sequence). CDR3 size: 16 residues. Trimming at V came to 4 bases and at J to 5 bases, leaving 11 bases not matched to a gene. The CDR3: CASSPRTRGGTGELFF. CDR3 bases: TGTGCCAGCAGCCCTCGGACTAGAGGTGGGACCGGGGAGCTGTTTTTT.

V gene TRBV27 combines with J gene TRBJ2-7, with D maybe TRBD2 (7 bases). CDR1 is MNHEY, CDR2 SMNVEV, per germline (reference sequence). With 6 bases removed from V and 2 bases from J, the gap between germline ends came to 23 bases. The CDR3 covers 17 residues. The DNA for the CDR3 is TGTGCCAGCAGCCTTCTCCCGGGGGGCGGGTCCGCCTACGAGCAGTACTTC. Its protein is CASSLLPGGGSAYEQYF.

The V and J genes are TRBV27 and TRBJ2-3; 7 positions agree with TRBD1. The CDR3 length is 13 residues. The V gene's germline CDR1 is MNHEY and CDR2 SMNVEV (reference sequence). The V and J ends lost 8 bases and 2 bases, in that order; junction bases with no gene match: 4. This chain's CDR3 is CASRDRYTDTQYF. Written as DNA, the CDR3 is TGTGCCAGCCGGGACAGATACACAGATACGCAGTATTTT.

The rearrangement links TRBV5-6 to TRBJ1-1, with 7 bases that match TRBD1. The CDR3 runs to 15 residues. Germline loops: CDR1 SGHDT, CDR2 YYEEEE. V lost 1 base and J lost 6; bases outside the gene matches: 9. The CDR3 nucleotides are TGTGCCAGCAGCTTGTATGTCAGGGGGTTGCCTGAAGCTTTCTTT. The encoded protein is CASSLYVRGLPEAFF.

The J gene is TRBJ2-1, the V gene TRBV27; no clear D gene. The V gene lost 6 bases and the J gene lost 0 bases, with 6 bases spanning the gap. From germline, CDR1 is MNHEY and CDR2 SMNVEV (reference sequence). The CDR3 is made up of 13 amino acids. The CDR3 region has the DNA TGTGCCAGCAGCAGGAGCTCCTACAATGAGCAGTTCTTC. Its protein is CASSRSSYNEQFF.

This clone showed up just once. The same CDR3 can be traced to other DNA sequences in this sample. V and J are TRBV5-5 and TRBJ2-7, with D tentatively TRBD1 (5 bases). CDR1 is SGHKS, CDR2 YYEKEE, per germline (reference sequence). Deletions cut 5 bases from V and 3 bases from J, with 9 bases between. This CDR3 has 12 residues. The CDR3, as DNA: TGTGCCAGCAGACCCGACAGCTACGAGCAGTACTTC. It encodes CASRPDSYEQYF.

This chain uses TRBV30 with TRBJ2-1; D might be TRBD2 (6 bases). Germline V gene sequence: CDR1 GTSNPN, CDR2 SVGIG (reference sequence). The CDR3 contains 15 residues. V shed 3 bases and J shed 5 bases, with 17 bases lying between them. CDR3: CAWRAMAGWDNEQFF. DNA of the CDR3: TGTGCCTGGAGGGCTATGGCGGGGTGGGACAATGAGCAGTTCTTC.

The chain combines TRBV28 with TRBJ2-7; possible D gene TRBD2, 6 bases. From germline, CDR1 is MDHEN and CDR2 SYDVKM. The V end was cut by 6 bases, the J end by 2 bases, with 14 bases between. This CDR3 region has 14 residues. DNA for the CDR3: TGTGCCAGCAGCGTGGGGACGGGGGCCTACGAGCAGTACTTC. Its protein product is CASSVGTGAYEQYF.

The chain combines TRBV15 with TRBJ1-4, with D possibly being TRBD1 (6 bases). The CDR3 totals 14 residues. Germline V lookup: CDR1 LNHNV, CDR2 YYDKDF (reference sequence). Trimming cost V 4 bases and J 6 bases, with 12 bases left between them. CDR3 nucleotide sequence: TGTGCCACCAGCAAAGGGGGGTTGGATGAAAAACTGTTTTTT. Encoded protein: CATSKGGLDEKLFF.

The chain joins TRBV9 to TRBJ2-7; TRBD1 matches 12 bases. The CDR3 is made up of 15 amino acids. J was trimmed by 5 bases and V by 2 bases; bases with no gene match: 5. Germline V gene lookup returns CDR1 SGDLS and CDR2 YYNGEE. The CDR3 is CASSVGGTGGDEQYF. The CDR3, as DNA: TGTGCCAGCAGCGTGGGAGGGACAGGGGGCGACGAGCAGTACTTC.

V usage is TRBV27 and J usage is TRBJ1-1; weak D call: TRBD1 (6 bases). The CDR3 covers 14 residues. Trimming removed 4 bases at V and 3 bases at J, with 12 bases between. Germline V gives CDR1 MNHEY, CDR2 SMNVEV (reference sequence). The CDR3 DNA follows: TGTGCCAGCAGTTGGAGGGGGGATTACACTGAAGCTTTCTTT. This gives the protein CASSWRGDYTEAFF.

This chain uses TRBV5-4 with TRBJ2-1; 10 bases fit TRBD2. Germline loops: CDR1 SGHNT, CDR2 YYREEE (reference sequence). This CDR3 is built from 15 residues. Unmatched junction bases numbered 10, after V lost 7 bases and J lost 6 bases. CDR3 amino acids: CASASGSLGFNEQFF. CDR3 sequence (DNA): TGTGCCAGCGCTAGCGGGAGTCTGGGGTTCAATGAGCAGTTCTTC.

The chain links TRBV9 to TRBJ2-1; tentatively, D is TRBD2 (6 bases). This CDR3 region has 13 residues. Trimming removed 0 bases at V and 10 bases at J, with 11 bases between. Germline V CDR1 and CDR2: SGDLS, YYNGEE. In nucleotides, the CDR3 is TGTGCCAGCAGCGTAGAAGATACTAGCGAGCAGTTCTTC. It codes for CASSVEDTSEQFF.

The V gene is TRBV27, the J gene TRBJ2-5; 7 positions match TRBD1. Germline values: CDR1 MNHEY, CDR2 SMNVEV (reference sequence). With V trimmed by 4 bases and J by 5 bases, 10 bases remained unmatched. The CDR3 has 15 amino acids. The CDR3 loop reads CASSSTGLSGETQYF. CDR3 in DNA: TGTGCCAGCAGTTCGACAGGGCTGTCCGGGGAGACCCAGTACTTC.

The chain combines TRBV27 with TRBJ1-3, with 9 nucleotides matching TRBD1. Germline CDR1 and CDR2: MNHEY and SMNVEV (reference sequence). Trimming at V came to 7 bases and at J to 7 bases, leaving 5 bases not matched to a gene. The CDR3 contains 13 residues. DNA for the CDR3: TGTGCCAGCACCGGGACAGGGATGAACACCATATATTTT. The encoded protein is CASTGTGMNTIYF.